These T cell receptor beta chains were read from a single sample in a study of blood T cell repertoires in COVID-19. The repertoire was sequenced with immunoSEQ multiplex PCR; TCRdb's copy has only in-frame clones and lacks some. The sample holds 650,000 to 800,000 clones, about nine tenths seen once. The specimen was peripheral blood. The receptors stem from a woman under 30 with acute or convalescent COVID-19. The CDR3 runs from the conserved cysteine through the conserved F or W. A D gene is named only where the DNA matches it firmly. Clone size is shown for a subset of rows, as once, few, many or a class of expanded clone.

d_call: .
cdr3_length: 18
j_call: TRBJ2-2
v_call: TRBV6-4
clone_size: .
cdr3_nt: TGTGCCAGCAGTGACTCGGGTTTTGACGGGGGAGTCACCGGGGAGCTGTTTTTT
cdr3_aa: CASSDSGFDGGVTGELFF

d_call: TRBD1
cdr3_length: 12
j_call: TRBJ1-3
v_call: TRBV29-1
clone_size: .
cdr3_nt: TGCAGCGTACAGGGGGGTGGAAACACCATATATTTT
cdr3_aa: CSVQGGGNTIYF

d_call: .
cdr3_length: 16
j_call: TRBJ1-5
v_call: TRBV6-4
clone_size: .
cdr3_nt: TGTGCCAGCAGTGGGGGGTGGAGGGTTGGCAATCAGCCCCAGCATTTT
cdr3_aa: CASSGGWRVGNQPQHF

d_call: .
cdr3_length: 14
j_call: TRBJ2-7
v_call: TRBV7-9
clone_size: .
cdr3_nt: TGTGCCAGCAGCCATACCGGGACTGCCTACGAGCAGTACTTC
cdr3_aa: CASSHTGTAYEQYF

d_call: TRBD1
cdr3_length: 16
j_call: TRBJ2-2
v_call: TRBV18
clone_size: .
cdr3_nt: TGTGCCAGCTCCCCACCGTGGGACAGGAGCACCGGGGAGCTGTTTTTT
cdr3_aa: CASSPPWDRSTGELFF

d_call: .
cdr3_length: 13
j_call: TRBJ1-2
v_call: TRBV21-1
clone_size: .
cdr3_nt: TGTGCCGATTCCGGGGGGGAGGACTATGGCTACACCTTC
cdr3_aa: CADSGGEDYGYTF

d_call: TRBD1
cdr3_length: 12
j_call: TRBJ1-2
v_call: TRBV6-5
clone_size: .
cdr3_nt: TGTGCCAGCAAGGACAGGGGCTATGGCTACACCTTC
cdr3_aa: CASKDRGYGYTF

d_call: TRBD1
cdr3_length: 15
j_call: TRBJ1-2
v_call: TRBV6-5
clone_size: few
cdr3_nt: TGTGCCAGCAGTTTACTTGGGGACAGGGTCGGTGGCTACACCTTC
cdr3_aa: CASSLLGDRVGGYTF

d_call: TRBD1
cdr3_length: 13
j_call: TRBJ2-7
v_call: TRBV7-9
clone_size: few
cdr3_nt: TGTGCCAGCAGCCGTCCAAAGGGACAGGATAACTACTTC
cdr3_aa: CASSRPKGQDNYF

d_call: .
cdr3_length: 15
j_call: TRBJ1-5
v_call: TRBV28
clone_size: .
cdr3_nt: TGTGCCAGCAGCCTTCCGGCGGGGGGAGGTCAGCCCCAGCATTTT
cdr3_aa: CASSLPAGGGQPQHF

d_call: TRBD1
cdr3_length: 17
j_call: TRBJ1-3
v_call: TRBV4-1
clone_size: .
cdr3_nt: TGCGCCAGCAGCCAAGGGACAGGAATATCCTCTGGAAACACCATATATTTT
cdr3_aa: CASSQGTGISSGNTIYF

d_call: TRBD1
cdr3_length: 13
j_call: TRBJ2-7
v_call: TRBV6-5
clone_size: .
cdr3_nt: TGTGCCAGCAGAGGACAGGGTCTGGGCGAGCAGTACTTC
cdr3_aa: CASRGQGLGEQYF

d_call: TRBD1
cdr3_length: 14
j_call: TRBJ1-1
v_call: TRBV7-2
clone_size: .
cdr3_nt: TGTGCCAGCAGCTTAGGGGACAGGGGTTCTGAAGCTTTCTTT
cdr3_aa: CASSLGDRGSEAFF